This T cell receptor (beta chain) was found in a study of tumour-infiltrating T cells in Burkitt lymphoma. The germline gives CDR1 SGHVS, CDR2 FQNEAQ. Trimming took 3 bases from V and 4 from J, leaving 13 bases between them. The CDR3 spans 15 residues. Sequencing was performed with immunoSEQ multiplex PCR; in TCRdb, only in-frame clones are kept and a portion is missing. Here the sample spans about 50,000 clones, around 30% being singletons. Source material: tumor tissue. The clonotype was recovered from a human donor with Burkitt lymphoma. The chain carries TRBV7-8 and TRBJ2-1, with D possibly being TRBD2 (7 bases). The CDR3 region is CASSLHRGAYNEQFF. The CDR3 DNA reads TGTGCCAGCAGCTTGCACCGGGGGGCTTACAATGAGCAGTTCTTC.